The 28 T cell receptor beta chains below were found in one sample sequenced in a study of vaccination and CD4 T cells after COVID-19. The Oncomine TCR Beta short-read assay was applied to DNA of cultured CD4+ T cells. TCRdb independently ran MiXCR on the PCR reads; one entry per CDR3 protein. The sample has about 14,000 distinct CDR3 sequences; approximately 54% are singletons. These receptors lack a known antigen. Treatment meaning: approximately 9-day PBMC culture with coronavirus spike peptide pools or control peptides (ViraFEST assay). Input material: CD4+ T cells from blood, cultured in vitro. These receptors were taken from a human donor who had recovered from COVID-19.

The genes are TRBV19 and TRBJ1-2; tentatively, D is TRBD1 (5 bases). V lost 0 bases to trimming and J lost 3 bases, with 11 bases between them. Germline values: CDR1 LNHDA, CDR2 SQIVND (reference sequence). The CDR3 contains 15 residues. The CDR3 DNA sequence: TGTGCCAGTAGTATAGACAGGGATGAGGACTATGGCTACACCTTC. As protein: CASSIDRDEDYGYTF.

The J gene is TRBJ2-2, the V gene TRBV29-1; D is ambiguous. Germline CDR1 SQVTM, CDR2 ANQGSEA. V gave up 4 bases and J gave up 4 bases, with 10 bases separating them. The CDR3 covers 13 residues. The CDR3 reads CSVGYGPTGELFF. CDR3 DNA sequence: TGCAGCGTTGGTTACGGACCCACCGGGGAGCTGTTTTTT.

The rearrangement uses TRBV5-4 and TRBJ2-7; 7 bases are shared with TRBD1. This CDR3 comprises 14 residues. The germline CDR1 and CDR2 sequences are SGHNT and YYREEE (reference sequence). With 3 bases clipped from V and 0 bases from J, the junction kept 3 bases outside the gene matches. CDR3 DNA: TGTGCCAGCAGCTACCGGGACAGCTCCTACGAGCAGTACTTC. As protein: CASSYRDSSYEQYF.

The CDR3 reads CASSHTDRTNEKLFF. CDR3 DNA sequence: TGTGCCAGCAGCCATACGGACAGGACTAATGAAAAACTGTTTTTT. V and J are TRBV21-1 and TRBJ1-4; no check of the table's D call, TRBD1, against the DNA was made. TRBV21-1 is reported as a pseudogene. The CDR3 spans 15 residues.

The chain couples TRBV7-9 to TRBJ2-7, with 13 bases lining up with TRBD2. The CDR3 has 15 amino acids. CDR1 and CDR2 (germline): SEHNR, FQNEAQ (reference sequence). V was clipped by 5 bases and J by 3 bases; unmatched bases: 4. CDR3 loop: CASSPGTSGNYEQYF. The DNA for the CDR3 is TGTGCCAGCAGCCCCGGGACTAGCGGGAACTACGAGCAGTACTTC.

This chain joins TRBV7-9 and TRBJ2-2, with D possibly matching TRBD1 (6 bases). The V end lost 1 base, the J end lost 2 bases, and 14 bases lay between the germline ends. CDR1 is SEHNR and CDR2 is FQNEAQ in the germline V gene (reference sequence). The CDR3 has 17 residues. CDR3 sequence reads: CASSLELGTFNTGELFF. The CDR3 region has the DNA TGTGCCAGCAGCTTAGAATTGGGGACATTTAACACCGGGGAGCTGTTTTTT.

The chain recombines TRBV9 with TRBJ1-3; D possibly corresponds to TRBD1 (6 bases). V shed 5 bases and J shed 2 bases, with 14 bases lying between them. Germline lookup yields CDR1 SGDLS and CDR2 YYNGEE. The CDR3 sequence is 15 residues long. The chain's CDR3 is CASRPPGAAGNTIYF. The DNA of the CDR3 is TGTGCCAGCAGGCCTCCAGGGGCGGCTGGAAACACCATATATTTT.

A remark on this clonotype: One end of the junction does not line up with germline, which may come from a read error. The chain is built from TRBV20-1 and TRBJ2-1, with TRBD2 matching 7 bases. Germline-derived CDR1 and CDR2 are DFQATT and SNEGSKA (reference sequence). The CDR3 is made up of 16 amino acids. The CDR3: CSARGASGSSYNEQFF. CDR3 coding DNA: TGCAGTGCCAGAGGGGCTAGCGGTTCCTCCTACAATGAGCAGTTCTTC.

This chain uses TRBV7-2 with TRBJ2-7; D might be TRBD2 (6 bases). V lost 5 bases, J lost 7 bases, and 21 bases lay in between. The CDR3 runs 15 residues. Germline CDR1 reads SGHTA; CDR2 reads FQGNSA. The CDR3 spells CASSGGNLPTWEQYF. The CDR3, as DNA: TGTGCCAGCAGCGGAGGGAACCTCCCGACGTGGGAGCAGTACTTC.

The rearrangement links TRBV20-1 to TRBJ1-2; the match to TRBD1 covers 9 bases. Trimming took 0 bases from V and 5 from J; bases not matched to a gene: 19. CDR1 DFQATT and CDR2 SNEGSKA come from the germline V gene (reference sequence). The CDR3 totals 19 residues. CDR3 residues: CSARETIRDRAFLGYGYTF. The CDR3 DNA is TGCAGTGCTAGAGAAACGATACGGGACAGGGCATTTTTGGGTTATGGCTACACCTTC.

As for this clonotype: At one of its ends the junction is not consistent with the germline gene, which may arise from a read error. The chain employs TRBV7-7 and TRBJ2-2; TRBD1 or TRBD2 may be the D gene (5 bases each). The CDR3 covers 13 residues. Per germline, CDR1 SSHAT and CDR2 FNYEAQ (reference sequence). This CDR3 is CASRPGTIGELFF. The CDR3 nucleotides read TGTGCTAGCAGACCCGGGACCATCGGGGAGCTGTTTTTT.

This sequence joins TRBV21-1 and TRBJ1-5. TRBV21-1 is deemed a pseudogene. This CDR3 region has 12 residues. The CDR3 coding sequence is TGTGCCAGCAGCAAGGACGTAGCGCCCCAGCATTTT. This translates into CASSKDVAPQHF.

J is TRBJ1-3 and V is TRBV2, with D maybe TRBD1 (5 bases). This CDR3 region has 14 residues. V dropped 6 bases and J dropped 1 base, with 10 bases sitting between them. Germline-derived CDR1 and CDR2 are SNHLY and FYNNEI. CDR3 in DNA: TGTGCCAGCAGGAGGACATCATCTGGAAACACCATATATTTT. The encoded protein is CASRRTSSGNTIYF.

This clonotype was detected a few times. The genes are TRBV19 and TRBJ1-1, with 9 positions matching TRBD1. Germline trimming cut 6 bases from V and 4 bases from J; bases unmatched to any gene: 9. Germline V CDR1 and CDR2: LNHDA, SQIVND (reference sequence). This CDR3 has 15 residues. The CDR3 DNA sequence: TGTGCCAGTAGGAACGACAGGGGGAAAGGCACTGAAGCTTTCTTT. Amino acid sequence: CASRNDRGKGTEAFF.

Written as DNA, the CDR3 is TGTGCCAGCAGTTTTTGGGGTGAAGCTTTCTTT. It is translated as CASSFWGEAFF. The chain couples TRBV28 to TRBJ1-1, with unresolved D. V was clipped by 3 bases and J by 7 bases, with 6 bases between them. Germline-derived CDR1 and CDR2 are MDHEN and SYDVKM. The CDR3 spans 11 residues. The whole variable domain, filled in from reference TRBV28 and TRBJ1-1, reads DVKVTQSSRYLVKRTGEKVFLECVQDMDHENMFWYRQDPGLGLRLIYFSYDVKMKEKGDIPEGYSVSREKKERFSLILESASTNQTSMYLCASSFWGEAFFGQGTRLTVV.

This clonotype was found a few times. V gene TRBV12-3 or TRBV12-4 combines with J gene TRBJ1-5; D ambiguous. CDR3 length: 13 residues. Trimming left V 7 bases short and J 8 bases short, with 15 bases between. The CDR3 bases are TGTGCCAGCACCTTCCGGGTTGTGGAGCCCCAGCATTTT. Protein sequence: CASTFRVVEPQHF.

Notes on this clonotype: The junction does not match germline at one end; this may be a read error. The chain links TRBV7-3 to TRBJ2-6; 8 bases align to TRBD1. The V gene's germline CDR1 is SGHTA and CDR2 FQGTGA. This CDR3 spans 17 amino acids. The CDR3 loop reads CASARDRITTGANVPTF. In DNA, the CDR3 is TGTGCCAGCGCTAGGGACAGGATAACTACTGGGGCCAACGTCCCGACTTTC.

There are a few counts of this clonotype. The chain recombines TRBV7-2 with TRBJ2-3; unclear D gene. The CDR3 has 14 residues. The V gene lost 2 bases and the J gene lost 5 bases, with 11 bases spanning the gap. CDR1 and CDR2 from the germline V gene are SGHTA and FQGNSA. In nucleotides, the CDR3 is TGTGCCAGCAGCTTACGCGGTTGGGGAGATACGCAGTATTTT. Translating it yields CASSLRGWGDTQYF. Looking up the rest from reference TRBV7-2 and TRBJ2-3 gives the full variable domain: GAGVSQSPSNKVTEKGKDVELRCDPISGHTALYWYRQSLGQGLEFLIYFQGNSAPDKSGLPSDRFSAERTGGSVSTLTIQRTQQEDSAVYLCASSLRGWGDTQYFGPGTRLTVL.

V is TRBV20-1 and J is TRBJ2-3, with 9 positions matching TRBD2. Germline V gene lookup returns CDR1 DFQATT and CDR2 SNEGSKA (reference sequence). The CDR3 loop spans 15 amino acids. The V gene end was trimmed by 5 bases and the J gene end by 3 bases; junction bases not matched to a gene: 9. Written as DNA, the CDR3 is TGCAGTGCTTTCCTTAGCGGGAGAGGGACAGATACGCAGTATTTT. It specifies CSAFLSGRGTDTQYF.

The chain combines TRBV10-3 with TRBJ1-5; D gene uncertain. CDR1 is ENHRY and CDR2 is SYGVKD in the germline V gene. The CDR3 is made up of 13 amino acids. V lost 8 bases and J 4 bases, leaving 12 bases between the germline ends. The CDR3 sequence: CAIQSGRNQPQHF. The CDR3 coding sequence is TGTGCCATCCAGTCCGGGCGGAATCAGCCCCAGCATTTT.

This clonotype was recorded once. The chain has TRBV3-1 and TRBJ2-2; D is uncertain. Trimming left V 2 bases short and J 1 base short, with 5 bases between. CDR1 LGHDT and CDR2 YNNKEL come from the germline V gene (reference sequence). The CDR3 runs to 14 residues. In DNA form, the CDR3 reads TGTGCCAGCAGCCAATACGGGAACACCGGGGAGCTGTTTTTT. Translation gives CASSQYGNTGELFF.

The rearrangement joins TRBV30 to TRBJ2-3, with a possible D match to TRBD2 (5 bases). CDR1 is GTSNPN and CDR2 is SVGIG in the germline V gene (reference sequence). The CDR3 totals 15 residues. The ends were cut back, 1 base at V and 0 bases at J, with 11 bases in the middle. CDR3 amino acids: CAWSAGLDSTDTQYF. Written as DNA, the CDR3 is TGTGCCTGGAGTGCAGGACTCGATAGCACAGATACGCAGTATTTT.

This clonotype was detected a few times. The J gene is TRBJ1-1, the V gene TRBV10-3; 8 bases fit TRBD1. V lost 5 bases, J lost 0 bases, and 5 bases stayed unmatched. The CDR3 covers 15 residues. Per germline, CDR1 ENHRY and CDR2 SYGVKD. The CDR3 DNA reads TGTGCCATCAGTTTCACAGGGGGTATGAACACTGAAGCTTTCTTT. Encoded protein: CAISFTGGMNTEAFF.

This chain links TRBV18 with TRBJ2-3; D remains ambiguous. CDR3 length equals 14 residues. Germline V CDR1 and CDR2: KGHSH, LQKENI. Trimming removed 6 bases at V and 0 bases at J, with 10 bases between. In DNA form, the CDR3 reads TGTGCCAGCTCTCGAGCCGCTAGCACAGATACGCAGTATTTT. Translating gives CASSRAASTDTQYF.

This chain connects TRBV18 to TRBJ2-7; D is undetermined. Germline V gives CDR1 KGHSH, CDR2 LQKENI. The length of the CDR3 is 15 residues. V was trimmed by 3 bases and J by 8 bases, leaving 20 bases between them. The CDR3: CASSPGKGSRDKQYF. DNA of the CDR3: TGTGCCAGCTCACCCGGAAAAGGCTCCCGAGATAAGCAGTACTTC.

The chain joins TRBV7-3 to TRBJ2-5; D is perhaps TRBD2 (5 bases). This CDR3 is 13 amino acids long. V was shortened by 3 bases and J by 4 bases, with 9 bases between the two germline ends. CDR1 is SGHTA and CDR2 is FQGTGA in the germline V gene. The CDR3, as DNA: TGTGCCAGCAGCTTTACTAGAGGAGAGACCCAGTACTTC. Translation: CASSFTRGETQYF.

This clonotype was detected a few times. The V gene is TRBV7-3, the J gene TRBJ2-5; 8 bases match TRBD2. Trimming at V came to 2 bases and at J to 5 bases, leaving 13 bases not matched to a gene. Per the germline V gene, CDR1 is SGHTA and CDR2 is FQGTGA. The CDR3 extends over 17 amino acids. CDR3 in amino acids: CASSLGTGGALSETQYF. The CDR3 DNA reads TGTGCCAGCAGCTTAGGGACGGGAGGGGCCTTGAGTGAGACCCAGTACTTC.

The chain employs TRBV30 and TRBJ1-5, with 7 positions matching TRBD1. This CDR3 is built from 13 residues. Germline CDR1 GTSNPN, CDR2 SVGIG (reference sequence). With V trimmed by 2 bases and J by 4 bases, 2 bases remained unmatched. This CDR3 is CAWSPGGNQPQHF. CDR3 nucleotides: TGTGCCTGGAGTCCAGGGGGAAATCAGCCCCAGCATTTT. The complete variable domain, with remaining parts taken from reference TRBV30 and TRBJ1-5, reads SQTIHQWPATLVQPVGSPLSLECTVEGTSNPNLYWYRQAAGRGLQLLFYSVGIGQISSEVPQNLSASRPQDRQFILSSKKLLLSDSGFYLCAWSPGGNQPQHFGDGTRLSIL.